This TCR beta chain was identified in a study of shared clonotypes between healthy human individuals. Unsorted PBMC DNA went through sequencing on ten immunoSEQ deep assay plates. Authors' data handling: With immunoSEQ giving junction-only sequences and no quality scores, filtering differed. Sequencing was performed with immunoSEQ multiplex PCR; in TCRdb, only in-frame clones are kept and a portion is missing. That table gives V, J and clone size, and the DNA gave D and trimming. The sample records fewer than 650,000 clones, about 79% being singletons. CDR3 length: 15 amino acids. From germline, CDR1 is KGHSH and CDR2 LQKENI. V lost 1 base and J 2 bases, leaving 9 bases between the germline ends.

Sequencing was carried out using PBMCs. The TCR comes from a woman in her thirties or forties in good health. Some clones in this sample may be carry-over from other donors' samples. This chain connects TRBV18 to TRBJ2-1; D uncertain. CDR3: CASSPLGRPYNEQFF. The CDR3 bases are TGTGCCAGCTCACCACTAGGACGCCCCTACAATGAGCAGTTCTTC.